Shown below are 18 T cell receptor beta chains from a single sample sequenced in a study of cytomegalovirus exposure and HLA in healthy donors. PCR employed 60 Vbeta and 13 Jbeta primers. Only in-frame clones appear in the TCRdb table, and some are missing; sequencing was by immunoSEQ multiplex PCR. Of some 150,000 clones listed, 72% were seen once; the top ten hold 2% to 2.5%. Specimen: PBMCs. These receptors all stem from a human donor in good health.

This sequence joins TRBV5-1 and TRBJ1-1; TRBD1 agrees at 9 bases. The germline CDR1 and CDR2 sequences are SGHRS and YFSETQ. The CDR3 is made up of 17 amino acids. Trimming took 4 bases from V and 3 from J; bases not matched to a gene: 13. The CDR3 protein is CASSKPGTGRVHTEAFF. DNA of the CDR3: TGCGCCAGCAGCAAACCGGGGACAGGGAGAGTTCACACTGAAGCTTTCTTT.

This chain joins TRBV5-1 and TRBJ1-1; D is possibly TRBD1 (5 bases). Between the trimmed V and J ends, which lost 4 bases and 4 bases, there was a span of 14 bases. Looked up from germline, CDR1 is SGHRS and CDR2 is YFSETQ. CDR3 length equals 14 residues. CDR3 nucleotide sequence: TGCGCCAGCAGCGGGGGGACTGGAGGCACTGAAGCTTTCTTT. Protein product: CASSGGTGGTEAFF. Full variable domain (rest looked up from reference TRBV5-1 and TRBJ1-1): KAGVTQTPRYLIKTRGQQVTLSCSPISGHRSVSWYQQTPGQGLQFLFEYFSETQRNKGNFPGRFSGRQFSNSRSEMNVSTLELGDSALYLCASSGGTGGTEAFFGQGTRLTVV.

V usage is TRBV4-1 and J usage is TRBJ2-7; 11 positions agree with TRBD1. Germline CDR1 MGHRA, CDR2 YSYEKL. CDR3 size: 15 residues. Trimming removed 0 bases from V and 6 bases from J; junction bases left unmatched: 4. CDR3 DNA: TGCGCCAGCAGCCAAGATCCCGGGACAGGGGGCGAGCAGTACTTC. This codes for CASSQDPGTGGEQYF.

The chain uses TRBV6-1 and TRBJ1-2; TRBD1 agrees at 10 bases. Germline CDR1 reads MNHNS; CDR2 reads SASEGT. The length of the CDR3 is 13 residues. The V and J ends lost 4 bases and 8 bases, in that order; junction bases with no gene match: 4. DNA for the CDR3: TGTGCCAGCAGTGGGGACAGGGGTCGGGGCTACACCTTC. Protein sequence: CASSGDRGRGYTF.

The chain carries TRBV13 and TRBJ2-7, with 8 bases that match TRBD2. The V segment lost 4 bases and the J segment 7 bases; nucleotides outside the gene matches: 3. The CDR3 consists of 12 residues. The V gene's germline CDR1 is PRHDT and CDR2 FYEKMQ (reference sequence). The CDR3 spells CASSSGLVEQYF. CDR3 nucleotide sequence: TGTGCCAGCAGCTCGGGACTAGTGGAGCAGTACTTC. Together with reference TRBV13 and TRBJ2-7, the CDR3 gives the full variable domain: AAGVIQSPRHLIKEKRETATLKCYPIPRHDTVYWYQQGPGQDPQFLISFYEKMQSDKGSIPDRFSAQQFSDYHSELNMSSLELGDSALYFCASSSGLVEQYFGPGTRLTVT.

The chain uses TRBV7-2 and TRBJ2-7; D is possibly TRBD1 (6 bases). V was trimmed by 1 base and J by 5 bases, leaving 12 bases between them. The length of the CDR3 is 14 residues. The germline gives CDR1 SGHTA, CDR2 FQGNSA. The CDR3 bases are TGTGCCAGCAGCTTAGGGCAGGGGTCCCACGAGCAGTACTTC. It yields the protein CASSLGQGSHEQYF. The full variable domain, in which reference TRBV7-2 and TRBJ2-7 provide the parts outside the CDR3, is GAGVSQSPSNKVTEKGKDVELRCDPISGHTALYWYRQSLGQGLEFLIYFQGNSAPDKSGLPSDRFSAERTGGSVSTLTIQRTQQEDSAVYLCASSLGQGSHEQYFGPGTRLTVT.

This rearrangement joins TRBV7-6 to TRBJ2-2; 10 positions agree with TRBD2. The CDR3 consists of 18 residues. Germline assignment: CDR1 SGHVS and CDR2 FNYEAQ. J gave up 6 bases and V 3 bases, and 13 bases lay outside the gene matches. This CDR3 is CASSFLTPLAGYAGELFF. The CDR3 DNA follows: TGTGCCAGCAGCTTTCTCACCCCACTAGCGGGGTACGCCGGGGAGCTGTTTTTT. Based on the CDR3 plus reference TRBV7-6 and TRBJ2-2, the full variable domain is GAGVSQSPRYKVTKRGQDVALRCDPISGHVSLYWYRQALGQGPEFLTYFNYEAQQDKSGLPNDRFSAERPEGSISTLTIQRTEQRDSAMYRCASSFLTPLAGYAGELFFGEGSRLTVL.

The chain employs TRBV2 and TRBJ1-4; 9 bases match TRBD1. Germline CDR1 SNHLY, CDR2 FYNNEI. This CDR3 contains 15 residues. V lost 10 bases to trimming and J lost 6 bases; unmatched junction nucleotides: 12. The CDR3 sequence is CATKRRQGGDEKLFF. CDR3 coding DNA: TGTGCCACCAAGAGAAGACAGGGGGGGGATGAAAAACTGTTTTTT.

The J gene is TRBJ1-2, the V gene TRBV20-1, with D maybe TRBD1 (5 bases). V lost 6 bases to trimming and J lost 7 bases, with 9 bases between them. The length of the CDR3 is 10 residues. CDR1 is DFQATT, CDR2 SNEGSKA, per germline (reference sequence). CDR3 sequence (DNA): TGCAGTGCGGGGGGGGGTGGCTACACCTTC. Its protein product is CSAGGGGYTF.

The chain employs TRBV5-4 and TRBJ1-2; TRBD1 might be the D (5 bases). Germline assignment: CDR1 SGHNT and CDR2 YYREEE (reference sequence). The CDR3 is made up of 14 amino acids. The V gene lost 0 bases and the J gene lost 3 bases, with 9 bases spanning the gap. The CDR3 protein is CASSLGGGDYGYTF. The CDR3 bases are TGTGCCAGCAGCTTGGGGGGGGGAGACTATGGCTACACCTTC.

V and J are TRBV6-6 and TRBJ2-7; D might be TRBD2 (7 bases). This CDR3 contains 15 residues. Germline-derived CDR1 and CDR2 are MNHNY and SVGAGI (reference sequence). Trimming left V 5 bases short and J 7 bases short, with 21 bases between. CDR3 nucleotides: TGTGCCAGCAGTATTTGGGGGGGGCAGGGTGGGGAGCAGTACTTC. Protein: CASSIWGGQGGEQYF.

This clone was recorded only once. The CDR3 coding sequence is TGTGCCAGCAGCTTAAGTTCTAGCGTCTACGAGCAGTACTTC. Translating gives CASSLSSSVYEQYF. The rearrangement links TRBV7-8 to TRBJ2-7, with a tentative D call TRBD2 (6 bases). Trimming pared 2 bases from V and 3 bases from J, leaving 11 bases between. CDR3 length equals 14 residues. Germline CDR1 SGHVS, CDR2 FQNEAQ.

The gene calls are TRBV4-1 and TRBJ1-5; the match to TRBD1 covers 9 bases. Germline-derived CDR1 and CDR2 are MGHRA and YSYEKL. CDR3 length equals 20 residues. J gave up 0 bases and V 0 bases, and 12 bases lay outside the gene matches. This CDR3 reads CASSQDYRRTGAFSNQPQHF. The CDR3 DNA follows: TGCGCCAGCAGCCAAGACTATCGAAGGACAGGGGCCTTTAGCAATCAGCCCCAGCATTTT.

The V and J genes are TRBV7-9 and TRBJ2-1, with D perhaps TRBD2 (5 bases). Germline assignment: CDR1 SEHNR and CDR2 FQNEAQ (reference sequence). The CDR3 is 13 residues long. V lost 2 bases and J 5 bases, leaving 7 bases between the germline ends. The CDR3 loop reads CASSLLLDNEQFF. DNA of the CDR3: TGTGCCAGCAGCTTACTACTAGACAATGAGCAGTTCTTC.

The CDR3 nucleotides are TGCGCCAGCAGCCCGGGTTCTAACACTGAAGCTTTCTTT. Translation gives CASSPGSNTEAFF. The chain recombines TRBV5-1 with TRBJ1-1; D is ambiguous. The ends were cut back, 4 bases at V and 2 bases at J, with 9 bases in the middle. Germline loops: CDR1 SGHRS, CDR2 YFSETQ. The CDR3 has 13 amino acids.

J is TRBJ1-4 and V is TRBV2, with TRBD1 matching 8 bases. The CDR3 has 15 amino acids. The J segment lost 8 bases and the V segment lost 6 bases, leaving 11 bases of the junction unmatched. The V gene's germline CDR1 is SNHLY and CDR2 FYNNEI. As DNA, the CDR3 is TGTGCCAGCAGAACAGGGGGAATGCTGTGGGAAAAACTGTTTTTT. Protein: CASRTGGMLWEKLFF. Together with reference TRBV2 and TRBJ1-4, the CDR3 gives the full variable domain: EPEVTQTPSHQVTQMGQEVILRCVPISNHLYFYWYRQILGQKVEFLVSFYNNEISEKSEIFDDQFSVERPDGSNFTLKIRSTKLEDSAMYFCASRTGGMLWEKLFFGSGTQLSVL.

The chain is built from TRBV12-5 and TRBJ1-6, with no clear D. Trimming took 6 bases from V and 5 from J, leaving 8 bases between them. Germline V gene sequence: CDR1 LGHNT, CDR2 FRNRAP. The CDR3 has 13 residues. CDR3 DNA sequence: TGTGCTAGTGGGGGCTGGGATAATTCACCCCTCCACTTT. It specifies CASGGWDNSPLHF. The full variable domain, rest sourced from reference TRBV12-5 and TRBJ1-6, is DARVTQTPRHKVTEMGQEVTMRCQPILGHNTVFWYRQTMMQGLELLAYFRNRAPLDDSGMPKDRFSAEMPDATLATLKIQPSEPRDSAVYFCASGGWDNSPLHFGNGTRLTVT.

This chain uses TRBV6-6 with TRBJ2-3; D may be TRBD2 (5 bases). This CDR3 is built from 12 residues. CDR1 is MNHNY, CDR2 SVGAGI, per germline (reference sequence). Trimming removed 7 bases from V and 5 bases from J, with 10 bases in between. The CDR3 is CASTPRGDTQYF. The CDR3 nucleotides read TGTGCCAGCACCCCCCGGGGAGATACGCAGTATTTT.